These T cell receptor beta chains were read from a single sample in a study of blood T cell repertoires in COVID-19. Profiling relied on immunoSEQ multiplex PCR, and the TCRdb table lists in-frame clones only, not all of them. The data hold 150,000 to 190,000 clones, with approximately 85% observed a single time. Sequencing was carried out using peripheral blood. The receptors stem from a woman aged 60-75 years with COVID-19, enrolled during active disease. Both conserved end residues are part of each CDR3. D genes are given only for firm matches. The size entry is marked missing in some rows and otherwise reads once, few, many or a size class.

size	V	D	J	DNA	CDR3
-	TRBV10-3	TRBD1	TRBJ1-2	TGTGCCATCAGTGAGTCAAGCATGGGACAGGGCCTCTCTGGCTACACCTTC	CAISESSMGQGLSGYTF
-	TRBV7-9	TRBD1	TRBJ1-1	TGTGCCAGCAGCGACCGACAGGGGGCAACTGAAGCTTTCTTT	CASSDRQGATEAFF
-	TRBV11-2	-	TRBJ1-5	TGTGCCAGCAGTTTTGGAGCAGGGCAGAATCAGCCCCAGCATTTT	CASSFGAGQNQPQHF
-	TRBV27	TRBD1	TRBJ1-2	TGTGCCAGCAGTCCTTGGACAGGGGGCGCGGATGGCTACACCTTC	CASSPWTGGADGYTF
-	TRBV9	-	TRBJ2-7	TGTGCCAGCAGCGTAGGTTCCCGCTCCTACGAGCAGTACTTC	CASSVGSRSYEQYF
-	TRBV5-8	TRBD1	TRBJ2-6	TGTGCCAGCAGCACACGGACAGGGAGAATCTCTGGGGCCAACGTCCTGACTTTC	CASSTRTGRISGANVLTF
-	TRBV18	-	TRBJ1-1	TGTGCCAGCTCAATTACTAAGAGGGACACTGAAGCTTTCTTT	CASSITKRDTEAFF
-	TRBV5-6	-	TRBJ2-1	TGTGCCAGCAGCTTCACAGGAGAAGCCTACAATGAGCAGTTCTTC	CASSFTGEAYNEQFF
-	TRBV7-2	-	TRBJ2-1	TGTGCCAGCAGCTTCGTTGGGAGGGGGGCCTTTGGAGAGCAGTTCTTC	CASSFVGRGAFGEQFF
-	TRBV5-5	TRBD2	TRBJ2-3	TGTGCCAGCAGTGACCTTACTAGCGGGAGGTTCACAGATACGCAGTATTTT	CASSDLTSGRFTDTQYF
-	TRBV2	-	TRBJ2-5	TGTGCCAGCAAGGCGGGTTTCCAAGAGACCCAGTACTTC	CASKAGFQETQYF
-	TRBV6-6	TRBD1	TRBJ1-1	TGTGCCAGCAGCCACGGACAGGGTAGGACTGAAGCTTTCTTT	CASSHGQGRTEAFF
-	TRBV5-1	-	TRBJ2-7	TGCGCCAGCAGCTTGGCCGGCCAGGGGATGTACGAGCAGTACTTC	CASSLAGQGMYEQYF
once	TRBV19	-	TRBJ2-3	TGTGCCAGTAGTATGGCGGGTAGTGATACGCAGTATTTT	CASSMAGSDTQYF
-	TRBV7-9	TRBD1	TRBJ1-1	TGTGCCAGCAGCTCGTCAGGGGGTCCGAGAACTGAAGCTTTCTTT	CASSSSGGPRTEAFF
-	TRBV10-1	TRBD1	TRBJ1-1	TGCGCCAGCAGTGGGACAGGGGATATGGGTGAAGCTTTCTTT	CASSGTGDMGEAFF
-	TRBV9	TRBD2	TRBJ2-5	TGTGCCAGCAGCGTACAGCGGGGGGTCCAAGAGACCCAGTACTTC	CASSVQRGVQETQYF
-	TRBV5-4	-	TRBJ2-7	TGTGCCAGCAGCTTGGGGGCGGGCGGCTACGAGCAGTACTTC	CASSLGAGGYEQYF
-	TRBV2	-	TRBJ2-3	TGTGCCAGCAGTGACGGGGGCACAGATACGCAGTATTTT	CASSDGGTDTQYF
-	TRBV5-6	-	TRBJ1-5	TGTGCCAGCAGCTTGCGCGGGACGGCAAGCAATCAGCCCCAGCATTTT	CASSLRGTASNQPQHF
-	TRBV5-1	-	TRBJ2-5	TGCGCCAGCAGCGGTACTACGGGGGAGACCCAGTACTTC	CASSGTTGETQYF
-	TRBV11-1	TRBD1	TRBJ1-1	TGTGCCAGCAGCTTAGATCGGGACAGGGGTTGGTCTGAAGCTTTCTTT	CASSLDRDRGWSEAFF
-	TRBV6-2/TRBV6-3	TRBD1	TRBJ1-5	TGTGCCAGCAGCCAGGGGGGGAGGAATCAGCCCCAGCATTTT	CASSQGGRNQPQHF
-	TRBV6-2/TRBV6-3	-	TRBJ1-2	TGTGCCAGCAGTTACGCCCGGGCGGGTATTGGCTACACCTTC	CASSYARAGIGYTF
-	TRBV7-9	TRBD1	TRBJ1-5	TGTGCCAGCAGCTTAGCCGACAGGGGCTACTATAGCAATCAGCCCCAGCATTTT	CASSLADRGYYSNQPQHF
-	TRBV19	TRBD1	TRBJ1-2	TGTGCCAGTAGTCCAAGGACAGGGATGGGCTATGGCTACACCTTC	CASSPRTGMGYGYTF
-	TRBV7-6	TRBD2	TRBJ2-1	TGTGCCAGCAGCCCACTAGCGGGGGGCAGCGAGCAGTTCTTC	CASSPLAGGSEQFF
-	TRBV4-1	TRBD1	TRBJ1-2	TGCGCCAGCAGCCGAACTCGACAGGGTAACTATGGCTACACCTTC	CASSRTRQGNYGYTF
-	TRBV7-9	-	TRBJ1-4	TGTGCCAGCAGCCCAGAGGCGGTTTTAGGTGAAAAACTGTTTTTT	CASSPEAVLGEKLFF
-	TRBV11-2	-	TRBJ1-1	TGTGCCAGCAGCTTAGAATTGGACAGCCAAGCTTTCTTT	CASSLELDSQAFF
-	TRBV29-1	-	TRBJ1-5	TGCAGCGTTAGTCCCGGACTCGATCAGCCCCAGCATTTT	CSVSPGLDQPQHF
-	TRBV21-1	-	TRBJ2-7	TGTGCCGCGCAGACCGAGTCAGAGGTCTTCGGGGTCTCCCACGAGCAGTACTTC	CAAQTESEVFGVSHEQYF
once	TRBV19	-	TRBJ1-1	TGTGCCAGTAGTATAGCGGAGGGGAAATTCACTGAAGCTTTCTTT	CASSIAEGKFTEAFF
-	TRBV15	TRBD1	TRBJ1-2	TGTGCCACCAGCGACGGGACAGGCGGCGGCTACACCTTC	CATSDGTGGGYTF
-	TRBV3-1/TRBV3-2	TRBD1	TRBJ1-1	TGTGCCAGCAGCCCGACAGGGAGCGCTGAAGCTTTCTTT	CASSPTGSAEAFF
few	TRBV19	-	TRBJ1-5	TGTGCCAGTAGCCTCCAGGGTGGACAGCCCCAGCATTTT	CASSLQGGQPQHF
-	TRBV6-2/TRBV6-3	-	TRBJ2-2	TGTGCCAGCAGTTACCTAACAGGGACCGGGGAGCTGTTTTTT	CASSYLTGTGELFF
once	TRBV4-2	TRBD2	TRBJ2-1	TGTGCCAGCAGCCAAGGACTAGCGCTCTACAATGAGCAGTTCTTC	CASSQGLALYNEQFF
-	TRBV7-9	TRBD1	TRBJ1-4	TGTGCCAGCAGCTCCCGACAGGGTTATGAAAAACTGTTTTTT	CASSSRQGYEKLFF